The clone carrying this TCR beta chain was detected only a few times. This entry comes from a study of CD8+ T cells in alopecia areata. The germline V gene encodes CDR1 MDHEN and CDR2 SYDVKM. The CDR3 loop spans 15 amino acids. V was pared by 8 bases and J by 1 base, with 15 bases between. Sequencing used cDNA as its template, made by extracting RNA and reverse transcribing it. Assay: immunoSEQ multiplex PCR; the TCRdb copy retains only in-frame clones and omits some. This table has 150,000 or so clones, approximately 50% appearing once. V gene TRBV28 combines with J gene TRBJ1-5; a possible D gene is TRBD1 (6 bases). The sequence was obtained from a human donor with alopecia areata. Material: CD4+ T cells sorted from blood. This chain's CDR3 is CASQLADRSNQPQHF. The DNA of the CDR3 is TGTGCCAGCCAACTAGCCGACAGGAGCAATCAGCCCCAGCATTTT.